This T cell receptor (beta chain) originates from a study of breast tumors, draining lymph nodes, adjacent tissues. Study-wide results and caveats: Most tumor T cells seemingly derive from lymph node, then expand in tumor. Tumor repertoires ranked between lymph nodes and nontumor tissue in diversity, with V and J gene preferences.

TCRdb passed the multiplex PCR reads through MiXCR, listing each CDR3 protein once. The profile shows around 290,000 distinct CDR3 sequences, more than 30% of them singletons. To note about this clonotype: Its antigen is not identified.

Germline V CDR1 and CDR2: MNHNY, SVGAGI (reference sequence). The CDR3 contains 13 residues. The V gene lost 7 bases and the J gene lost 4 bases, with 13 bases spanning the gap. Breast cancer patients provided tissue from their axillary draining lymph nodes. The sequence was obtained from a female donor with breast cancer. Some clones in this sample may be carry-over from other donors' samples. The rearrangement links TRBV6-6 to TRBJ1-2; tentatively, D is TRBD1 (5 bases). The sequenced material came from axillary lymph node tissue. The CDR3 is CASIDRGGYGYTF. The CDR3 DNA follows: TGTGCCAGCATTGATCGGGGCGGCTATGGCTACACCTTC.